These 23 T cell receptor beta chains originate from one sample sequenced in a study of T cells in tuberculosis (dated by TCRdb to the late 2010s). Libraries came from the immunoSEQ multiplex PCR assay. The immuneACCESS repertoire file appears here via TCRdb, limited to in-frame rearrangements. These files lack a portion of the clones; in checked studies, under half of the deficit traces to unresolved V genes, and the cause of the others is not known. The sample includes tens of thousands of clones, with 94% observed a single time. The top ten constitute roughly 12% of the sample. The sequenced sample was PBMCs. These receptors were collected from a donor aged 10 to 29 with latent tuberculosis or without tuberculosis infection. Some clones in this sample may be carry-over from other donors' samples.

V usage is TRBV10-1 and J usage is TRBJ2-3; D possibly corresponds to TRBD2 (5 bases). CDR1 WNHNN and CDR2 SYGVQD come from the germline V gene (reference sequence). Between the trimmed V and J ends, which lost 4 bases and 5 bases, there was a span of 13 bases. This CDR3 contains 14 residues. The DNA of the CDR3 is TGCGCCAGCAGTGGGTACCCCGGGGAAGATACGCAGTATTTT. It codes for CASSGYPGEDTQYF.

V and J are TRBV27 and TRBJ2-2; no firm D call. The CDR3 is made up of 13 amino acids. Germline CDR1 and CDR2: MNHEY and SMNVEV (reference sequence). Trimming shortened V by 4 bases and J by 5 bases, and 8 bases separated the two germline ends. The DNA of the CDR3 is TGTGCCAGCAGTTACCTTACTACCGGGGAGCTGTTTTTT. Amino acids: CASSYLTTGELFF.

This rearrangement joins TRBV7-2 to TRBJ1-2, with D tentatively TRBD1 (6 bases). Trimming pared 5 bases from V and 4 bases from J, leaving 14 bases between. The CDR3 consists of 14 residues. Germline-derived CDR1 and CDR2 are SGHTA and FQGNSA. Written as DNA, the CDR3 is TGTGCCAGCAGCCCCTTCATAGGGGGCTATGGCTACACCTTC. As protein: CASSPFIGGYGYTF.

The J gene is TRBJ2-7, the V gene TRBV25-1; 8 nucleotides align to TRBD1. With V trimmed by 8 bases and J by 1 base, 7 bases remained unmatched. This CDR3 has 14 amino acids. Germline V CDR1 and CDR2: MGHDK, SYGVNS. The CDR3 DNA sequence: TGTGCCAGCGGAGGACAGGGAGGTTCCTACGAGCAGTACTTC. It encodes CASGGQGGSYEQYF.

The chain links TRBV18 to TRBJ1-4; possible D gene TRBD1, 6 bases. Trimming shortened V by 3 bases and J by 0 bases, and 8 bases separated the two germline ends. CDR3 size: 15 residues. Germline-derived CDR1 and CDR2 are KGHSH and LQKENI. CDR3 in amino acids: CASSPTGPTNEKLFF. As DNA, the CDR3 is TGTGCCAGCTCACCGACAGGCCCAACTAATGAAAAACTGTTTTTT.

V is TRBV29-1 and J is TRBJ1-1; TRBD1 matches at 7 bases. V lost 3 bases to trimming and J lost 3 bases; unmatched junction nucleotides: 4. This CDR3 is built from 13 residues. Germline CDR1 SQVTM, CDR2 ANQGSEA. In DNA form, the CDR3 reads TGCAGCGTTGACAAGGGGGCGGACACTGAAGCTTTCTTT. Protein product: CSVDKGADTEAFF. The full variable domain, with the rest looked up from reference TRBV29-1 and TRBJ1-1, is SAVISQKPSRDICQRGTSLTIQCQVDSQVTMMFWYRQQPGQSLTLIATANQGSEATYESGFVIDKFPISRPNLTFSTLTVSNMSPEDSSIYLCSVDKGADTEAFFGQGTRLTVV.

This clone appeared a single time. The V call is TRBV19, the J call TRBJ1-5, with a weak D call TRBD1 (6 bases). Trimming removed 2 bases at V and 2 bases at J, with 10 bases between. The length of the CDR3 is 15 residues. CDR1 is LNHDA, CDR2 SQIVND, per germline (reference sequence). The CDR3 sequence is CASSISRGGNQPQHF. The DNA for the CDR3 is TGTGCCAGTAGTATAAGCAGGGGAGGCAATCAGCCCCAGCATTTT.

This clone was counted once. J is TRBJ2-1 and V is TRBV10-3; D might be TRBD2 (7 bases). Germline V gene data show CDR1 as ENHRY and CDR2 as SYGVKD. There are 13 residues in the CDR3. The V and J ends lost 6 bases and 8 bases respectively, with 14 bases between them. DNA of the CDR3: TGTGCCATCAGAATCTCGGGGGGCCATGAGCAGTTCTTC. This gives the protein CAIRISGGHEQFF.

The rearrangement uses TRBV12-5 and TRBJ1-1; 7 bases align to TRBD1. V was clipped by 6 bases and J by 4 bases; unmatched bases: 20. The CDR3 covers 18 residues. From germline, CDR1 is LGHNT and CDR2 FRNRAP. The CDR3 nucleotides read TGTGCTAGTGGCCAAAGGCCCGCCTTGACAGGGATTAGCACTGAAGCTTTCTTT. It is translated as CASGQRPALTGISTEAFF.

This rearrangement joins TRBV11-2 to TRBJ2-7, with D hard to call. V gave up 7 bases and J gave up 3 bases, with 16 bases separating them. The CDR3 sequence is 14 residues long. CDR1 and CDR2 from the germline V gene are SGHAT and FQNNGV. The CDR3 DNA reads as TGTGCCAGCACATCTGGTCTTTTGCGCTACGAGCAGTACTTC. As protein: CASTSGLLRYEQYF. The full variable domain, with the rest looked up from reference TRBV11-2 and TRBJ2-7, is EAGVAQSPRYKIIEKRQSVAFWCNPISGHATLYWYQQILGQGPKLLIQFQNNGVVDDSQLPKDRFSAERLKGVDSTLKIQPAKLEDSAVYLCASTSGLLRYEQYFGPGTRLTVT.

This rearrangement joins TRBV6-1 to TRBJ2-7; 8 positions match TRBD1. Losses at the gene ends were 5 bases for V and 6 bases for J; bases not matched to a gene: 9. Germline V CDR1 and CDR2: MNHNS, SASEGT. The CDR3 is 14 amino acids. The CDR3 DNA is TGTGCCAGCAGTACACAGGGGGGTAAGTCCGAGCAGTACGTC. Translated: CASSTQGGKSEQYV.

The rearrangement joins TRBV25-1 to TRBJ1-3; D ambiguous. The CDR3 covers 11 residues. CDR1 MGHDK and CDR2 SYGVNS come from the germline V gene. Trimming took 4 bases from V and 4 from J, leaving 2 bases between them. For the CDR3, the DNA is TGTGCCAGCAGTGTAGGAAACACCATATATTTT. This gives the protein CASSVGNTIYF.

The chain employs TRBV6-1 and TRBJ1-6; D is possibly TRBD1 (6 bases). The CDR3 length is 14 residues. The V gene lost 6 bases and the J gene lost 9 bases, with 15 bases spanning the gap. Germline CDR1 and CDR2: MNHNS and SASEGT. CDR3 loop: CASRFNRVISPLHF. The DNA for the CDR3 is TGTGCCAGCAGGTTTAACAGGGTAATTTCACCCCTCCACTTT.

For this clone: The junction differs from germline at one of its ends, possibly a read error. The chain combines TRBV5-4 with TRBJ2-3; 16 positions agree with TRBD2. This CDR3 comprises 18 residues. Germline loops: CDR1 SGHNT, CDR2 YYREEE (reference sequence). DNA for the CDR3: TGTGCCAGTAGCTGGGGACTAGCGGGGGGGCTAAGCACAGATACGCAGTATTTT. Its protein product is CASSWGLAGGLSTDTQYF. The variable domain in full, completed from reference TRBV5-4 and TRBJ2-3, reads ETGVTQSPTHLIKTRGQQVTLRCSSQSGHNTVSWYQQALGQGPQFIFQYYREEENGRGNFPPRFSGLQFPNYSSELNVNALELDDSALYLCASSWGLAGGLSTDTQYFGPGTRLTVL.

The chain uses TRBV7-9 and TRBJ1-4; possibly TRBD1 for D (5 bases). This CDR3 contains 14 residues. V was pared by 5 bases and J by 2 bases, with 9 bases between. Germline CDR1 SEHNR, CDR2 FQNEAQ (reference sequence). CDR3 bases: TGTGCCAGCAGCACCCGACAGACTAATGAAAAACTGTTTTTT. Translating it yields CASSTRQTNEKLFF.

The chain combines TRBV14 with TRBJ2-1, with 7 bases that match TRBD1. V was pared by 3 bases and J by 3 bases, with 8 bases of the junction left unmatched. Germline V lookup: CDR1 SGHDN, CDR2 FVKESK. CDR3 length: 16 amino acids. The DNA of the CDR3 is TGTGCCAGCAGCCAGTTTCCGGGACAGAACTACAATGAGCAGTTCTTC. Amino acids: CASSQFPGQNYNEQFF.

This chain connects TRBV5-4 to TRBJ2-3; 9 positions agree with TRBD1. Germline loops: CDR1 SGHNT, CDR2 YYREEE (reference sequence). The CDR3 has 16 amino acids. The J segment lost 4 bases and the V segment lost 3 bases, leaving 9 bases of the junction unmatched. In DNA, the CDR3 is TGTGCCAGCAGCTCAACACACAGGGGGCAGGCAGATACGCAGTATTTT. The encoded protein is CASSSTHRGQADTQYF.

The chain uses TRBV25-1 and TRBJ1-4; 8 nucleotides align to TRBD1. Germline values: CDR1 MGHDK, CDR2 SYGVNS. V shed 6 bases, J shed 0 bases, and the junction held 6 bases outside the gene matches. The CDR3 contains 16 residues. CDR3 coding DNA: TGTGCCAGCAGAGGACAGGGACCCACAACTAATGAAAAACTGTTTTTT. Amino acid sequence: CASRGQGPTTNEKLFF.

CDR3 DNA: TGTGCCAGTAGCCCTCGTCAGGGGGCGACTGAAGCTTTCTTT. This codes for CASSPRQGATEAFF. The chain joins TRBV5-4 to TRBJ1-1; 8 nucleotides agree with TRBD1. V was pared by 8 bases and J by 5 bases, with 11 bases of the junction left unmatched. The CDR3 runs to 14 residues. The V gene's germline CDR1 is SGHNT and CDR2 YYREEE (reference sequence).

This rearrangement joins TRBV30 to TRBJ1-1; TRBD1 might be the D (6 bases). CDR1 and CDR2 (germline): GTSNPN, SVGIG (reference sequence). The CDR3 loop spans 15 amino acids. Between the trimmed V and J ends, which lost 5 bases and 4 bases, there was a span of 20 bases. For the CDR3, the DNA is TGTGCCTGGGGGGGCTCGGGACACTGGGCCACTGAAGCTTTCTTT. Its translation is CAWGGSGHWATEAFF.

The V gene is TRBV4-1, the J gene TRBJ1-1; TRBD1 matches at 11 bases. The V segment lost 6 bases and the J segment 10 bases; nucleotides outside the gene matches: 16. Germline CDR1 MGHRA, CDR2 YSYEKL. The CDR3 runs 16 residues. DNA of the CDR3: TGCGCCAGCAGGGAAAGCGGACAGGGGGCGCATAGTGGAGCTTTCTTT. Translated, it gives CASRESGQGAHSGAFF.

The gene calls are TRBV7-2 and TRBJ1-1; D may be TRBD1 (5 bases). V shed 1 base and J shed 5 bases, with 11 bases lying between them. The CDR3 contains 14 residues. Germline V gene data show CDR1 as SGHTA and CDR2 as FQGNSA. CDR3 sequence (DNA): TGTGCCAGCAGCTTAGTGGCCAAGGGGACTGAAGCTTTCTTT. Its protein product is CASSLVAKGTEAFF.

The chain links TRBV6-7 to TRBJ1-1, with a possible D match to TRBD1 (5 bases). TRBV6-7 carries the ORF label, with uncertain function. CDR3 length: 14 residues. The germline V and J ends were trimmed by 9 bases and 4 bases, with 18 bases remaining between them. CDR3 nucleotide sequence: TGTGCCAGGGGGGGAGCCTCGGTTTTCACTGAAGCTTTCTTT. As protein: CARGGASVFTEAFF.